This is a list of T cell receptor beta chains from one sample in a study of T cell responses to AZD1222 COVID-19 vaccine. The data were produced by immunoSEQ multiplex PCR, yet TCRdb's version contains in-frame clones alone and is incomplete. The sample contains roughly 150,000 clones, about 93% of which appear only once. Sequenced material: peripheral blood, taken on day 0 of AZD1222 vaccination. These receptors all stem from an adult in good health. The CDR3 runs from the conserved cysteine through the conserved F or W. The order of the fields is V gene, J gene, D gene, CDR3 DNA, CDR3 protein. The D gene is left open where the match is weak.

TRBV19	TRBJ1-6	-	TGTGCCAGTAGTATCATCCCGGGGAGGACCTATAATTCACCCCTCCACTTT	CASSIIPGRTYNSPLHF
TRBV10-3	TRBJ1-1	-	TGTGCCATCAGCGGCAGGGAGGGAAGTGAAGCTTTCTTT	CAISGREGSEAFF
TRBV9	TRBJ2-6	-	TGTGCCAGCAGGAGCTCTGGGGCCAACGTCCTGACTTTC	CASRSSGANVLTF
TRBV7-2	TRBJ2-5	-	TGTGCCAGCAGCTTATCGCTCCGCCGGGAGACCCAGTACTTC	CASSLSLRRETQYF
TRBV6-1	TRBJ2-7	-	TGTGCCAGCAGTCAATACACCTACGAGCAGTACTTC	CASSQYTYEQYF
TRBV7-8	TRBJ1-4	TRBD1	TGTGCCAGCAGCCGAACCGGGACAGGGAGACGGGGCGGCGAAAAACTGTTTTTT	CASSRTGTGRRGGEKLFF
TRBV5-5	TRBJ1-1	-	TGTGCCAGCAGCTTGGCCTGGGGGACTAACACTGAAGCTTTCTTT	CASSLAWGTNTEAFF
TRBV5-1	TRBJ1-1	-	TGCGCCAGCAGCTTGTTTGACGGCCTAACTGAAGCTTTCTTT	CASSLFDGLTEAFF
TRBV5-1	TRBJ2-2	-	TGCGCCAGCAGCCCGCAGGGATCCGGGGAGCTGTTTTTT	CASSPQGSGELFF
TRBV6-1	TRBJ1-5	-	TGTGCCAGCAGTGATGTGGGCAATCAGCCCCAGCATTTT	CASSDVGNQPQHF
TRBV19	TRBJ2-1	TRBD2	TGTGCCAGTAGTTCCCAGGCAGCGGGGAGCTCCTACAATGAGCAGTTCTTC	CASSSQAAGSSYNEQFF
TRBV10-2	TRBJ2-5	-	TGCGCCAGCAGTGAGCTGTCAGGGCCGCTTGGGACCCAGTACTTC	CASSELSGPLGTQYF
TRBV3-1/TRBV3-2	TRBJ2-1	-	TGTGCCAGCAGCAAGAGTGCTACCTACAATGAGCAGTTCTTC	CASSKSATYNEQFF
TRBV3-1/TRBV3-2	TRBJ2-7	TRBD1	TGTGCCAGCAGCCAGGGACAGGGCTCCTACGAGCAGTACTTC	CASSQGQGSYEQYF
TRBV11-2	TRBJ2-1	-	TGTGCCAGCAGGGGTCTCAGGGGCGCAAACAATGAGCAGTTCTTC	CASRGLRGANNEQFF
TRBV6-2/TRBV6-3	TRBJ1-2	-	TGTGCCAGCAGTTACGCGCGCGGGAGGGGCTACACCTTC	CASSYARGRGYTF
TRBV21-1	TRBJ2-4	-	TGTGCCAGCAGCAAAGATTGGGGGTCCAGGGTCAAAAACATTCAGTACTTC	CASSKDWGSRVKNIQYF